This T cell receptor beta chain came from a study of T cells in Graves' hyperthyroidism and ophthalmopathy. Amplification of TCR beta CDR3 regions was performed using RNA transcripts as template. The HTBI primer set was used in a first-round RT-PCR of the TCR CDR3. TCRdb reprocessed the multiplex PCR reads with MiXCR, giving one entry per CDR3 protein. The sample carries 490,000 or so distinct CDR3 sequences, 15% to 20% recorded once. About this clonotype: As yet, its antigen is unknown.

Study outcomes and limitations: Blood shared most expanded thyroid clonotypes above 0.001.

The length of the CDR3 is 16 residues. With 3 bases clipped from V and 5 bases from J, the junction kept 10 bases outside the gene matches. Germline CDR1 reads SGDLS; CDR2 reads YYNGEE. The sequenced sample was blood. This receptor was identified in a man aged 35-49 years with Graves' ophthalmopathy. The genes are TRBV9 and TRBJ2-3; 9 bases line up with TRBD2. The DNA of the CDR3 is TGTGCCAGCAGCGCCAACCCGGGACTAGCCAAAGATACGCAGTATTTT. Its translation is CASSANPGLAKDTQYF. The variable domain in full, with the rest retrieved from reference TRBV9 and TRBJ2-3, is DSGVTQTPKHLITATGQRVTLRCSPRSGDLSVYWYQQSLDQGLQFLIQYYNGEERAKGNILERFSAQQFPDLHSELNLSSLELGDSALYFCASSANPGLAKDTQYFGPGTRLTVL.